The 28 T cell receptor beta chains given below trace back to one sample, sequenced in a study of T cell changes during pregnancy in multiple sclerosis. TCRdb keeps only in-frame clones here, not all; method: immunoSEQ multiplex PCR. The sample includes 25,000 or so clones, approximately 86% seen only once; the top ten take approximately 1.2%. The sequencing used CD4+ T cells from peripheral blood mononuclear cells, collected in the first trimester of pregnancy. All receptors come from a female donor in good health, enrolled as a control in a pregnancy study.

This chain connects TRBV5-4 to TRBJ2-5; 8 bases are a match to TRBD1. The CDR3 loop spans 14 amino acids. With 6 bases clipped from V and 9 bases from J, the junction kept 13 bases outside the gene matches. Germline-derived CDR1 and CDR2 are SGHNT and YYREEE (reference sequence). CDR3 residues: CASTVGQGFMSQYF. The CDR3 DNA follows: TGTGCCAGCACGGTCGGACAGGGTTTTATGTCCCAGTACTTC.

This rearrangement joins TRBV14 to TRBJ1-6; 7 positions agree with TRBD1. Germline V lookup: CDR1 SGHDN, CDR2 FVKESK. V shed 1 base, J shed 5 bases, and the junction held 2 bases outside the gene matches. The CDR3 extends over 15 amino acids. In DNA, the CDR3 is TGTGCCAGCAGCCAAGTGACAGGGAATAATTCACCCCTCCACTTT. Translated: CASSQVTGNNSPLHF.

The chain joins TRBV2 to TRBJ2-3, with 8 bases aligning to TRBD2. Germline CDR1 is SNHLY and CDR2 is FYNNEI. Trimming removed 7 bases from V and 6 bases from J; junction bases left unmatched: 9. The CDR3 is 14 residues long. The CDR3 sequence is CASIGGGPSDTQYF. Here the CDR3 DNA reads TGTGCCAGCATCGGGGGGGGCCCTTCGGATACGCAGTATTTT. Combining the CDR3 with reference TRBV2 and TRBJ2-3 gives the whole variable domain EPEVTQTPSHQVTQMGQEVILRCVPISNHLYFYWYRQILGQKVEFLVSFYNNEISEKSEIFDDQFSVERPDGSNFTLKIRSTKLEDSAMYFCASIGGGPSDTQYFGPGTRLTVL.

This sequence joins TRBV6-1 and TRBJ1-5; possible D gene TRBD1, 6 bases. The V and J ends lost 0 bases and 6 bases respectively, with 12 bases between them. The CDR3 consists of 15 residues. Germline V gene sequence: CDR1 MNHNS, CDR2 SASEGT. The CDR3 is CASSEAGGGPQPQHF. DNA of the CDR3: TGTGCCAGCAGTGAAGCTGGGGGGGGGCCTCAGCCCCAGCATTTT.

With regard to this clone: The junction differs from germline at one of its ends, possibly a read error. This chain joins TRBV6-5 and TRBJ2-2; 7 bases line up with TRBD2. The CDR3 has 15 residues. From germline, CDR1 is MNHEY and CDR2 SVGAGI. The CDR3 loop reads CAGSLSGTNTGELFF. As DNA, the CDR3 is TGTGCCGGCAGTTTGAGCGGGACGAACACCGGGGAGCTGTTTTTT.

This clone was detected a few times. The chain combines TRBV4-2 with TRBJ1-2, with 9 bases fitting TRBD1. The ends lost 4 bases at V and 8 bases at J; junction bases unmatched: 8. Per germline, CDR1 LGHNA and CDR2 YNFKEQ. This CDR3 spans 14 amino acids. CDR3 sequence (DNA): TGTGCCAGCAGCCCCCGGGACAGGGAGTACGGCTACACCTTC. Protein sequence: CASSPRDREYGYTF.

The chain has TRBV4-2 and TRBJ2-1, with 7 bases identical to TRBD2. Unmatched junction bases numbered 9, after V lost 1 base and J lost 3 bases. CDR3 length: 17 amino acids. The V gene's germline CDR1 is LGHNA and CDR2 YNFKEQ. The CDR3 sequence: CASSQGEERGGYNEQFF. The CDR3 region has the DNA TGTGCCAGCAGCCAAGGAGAGGAGCGGGGTGGCTACAATGAGCAGTTCTTC.

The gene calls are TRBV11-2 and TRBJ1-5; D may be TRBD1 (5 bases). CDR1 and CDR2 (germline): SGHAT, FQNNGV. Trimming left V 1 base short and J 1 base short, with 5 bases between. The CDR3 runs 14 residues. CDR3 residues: CASSLGGSNQPQHF. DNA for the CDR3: TGTGCCAGCAGCTTAGGGGGCAGCAATCAGCCCCAGCATTTT.

This chain's CDR3 is CASSYPGQQETQYF. The CDR3 DNA reads as TGTGCCAGCAGTTACCCGGGACAGCAAGAGACCCAGTACTTC. This chain uses TRBV6-6 with TRBJ2-5; 7 nucleotides align to TRBD1. This CDR3 comprises 14 residues. The germline V gene has CDR1 MNHNY and CDR2 SVGAGI (reference sequence). The V and J ends lost 2 bases and 2 bases, in that order; junction bases with no gene match: 2.

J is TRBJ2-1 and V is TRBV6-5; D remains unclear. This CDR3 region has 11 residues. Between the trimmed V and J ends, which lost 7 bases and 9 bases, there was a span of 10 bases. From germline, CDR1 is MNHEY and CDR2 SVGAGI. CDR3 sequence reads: CASKRGPEQFF. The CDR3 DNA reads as TGTGCCAGCAAGAGAGGCCCTGAGCAGTTCTTC.

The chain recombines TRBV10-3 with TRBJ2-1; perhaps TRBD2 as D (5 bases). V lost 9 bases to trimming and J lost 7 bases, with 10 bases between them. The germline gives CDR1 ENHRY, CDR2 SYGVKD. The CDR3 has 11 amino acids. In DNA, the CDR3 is TGTGCCATACGAGGGCCGAATGAGCAGTTCTTC. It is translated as CAIRGPNEQFF.

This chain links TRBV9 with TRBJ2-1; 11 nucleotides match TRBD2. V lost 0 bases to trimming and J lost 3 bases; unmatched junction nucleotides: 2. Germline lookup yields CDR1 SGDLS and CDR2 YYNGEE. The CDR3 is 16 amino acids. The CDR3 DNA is TGTGCCAGCAGCGTAGGGGGACTAGCGGTCTACAATGAGCAGTTCTTC. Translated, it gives CASSVGGLAVYNEQFF.

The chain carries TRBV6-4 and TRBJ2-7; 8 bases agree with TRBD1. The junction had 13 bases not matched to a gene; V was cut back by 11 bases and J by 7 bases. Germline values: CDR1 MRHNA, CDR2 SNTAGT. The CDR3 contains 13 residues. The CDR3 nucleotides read TGTGCCTCTTCCCTGACAGGGGATGGGGAGCAGTACTTC. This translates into CASSLTGDGEQYF.

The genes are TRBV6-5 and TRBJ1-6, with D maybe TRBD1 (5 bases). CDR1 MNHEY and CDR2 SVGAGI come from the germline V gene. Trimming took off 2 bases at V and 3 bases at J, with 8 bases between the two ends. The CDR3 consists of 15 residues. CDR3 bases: TGTGCCAGCAGTTACAGGGGAATCTATAATTCACCCCTCCACTTT. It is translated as CASSYRGIYNSPLHF.

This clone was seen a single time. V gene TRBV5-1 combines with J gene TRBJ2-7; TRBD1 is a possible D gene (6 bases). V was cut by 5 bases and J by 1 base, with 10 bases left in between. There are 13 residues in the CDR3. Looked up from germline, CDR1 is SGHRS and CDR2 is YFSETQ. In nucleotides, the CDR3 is TGCGCCAGCAGTCTTGGACAGTCCTACGAGCAGTACTTC. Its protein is CASSLGQSYEQYF.

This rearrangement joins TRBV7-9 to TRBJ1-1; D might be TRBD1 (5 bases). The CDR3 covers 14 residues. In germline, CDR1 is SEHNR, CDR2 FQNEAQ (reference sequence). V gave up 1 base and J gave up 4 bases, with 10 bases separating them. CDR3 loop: CASSLDRRGTEAFF. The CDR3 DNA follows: TGTGCCAGCAGCTTAGATAGGAGGGGCACTGAAGCTTTCTTT.

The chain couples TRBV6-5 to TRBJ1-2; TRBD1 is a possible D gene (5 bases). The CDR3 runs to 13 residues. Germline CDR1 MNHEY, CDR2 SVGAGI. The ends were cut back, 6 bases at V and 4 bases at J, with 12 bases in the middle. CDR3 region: CASSPGEVYGYTF. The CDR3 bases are TGTGCCAGCAGCCCGGGGGAGGTCTATGGCTACACCTTC.

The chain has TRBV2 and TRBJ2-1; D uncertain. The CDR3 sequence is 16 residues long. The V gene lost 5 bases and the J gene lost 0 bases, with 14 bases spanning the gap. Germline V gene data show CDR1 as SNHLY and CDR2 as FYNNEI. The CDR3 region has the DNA TGTGCCAGCAGTCTAAGAGCGCTAAGCTCCTACAATGAGCAGTTCTTC. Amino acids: CASSLRALSSYNEQFF.

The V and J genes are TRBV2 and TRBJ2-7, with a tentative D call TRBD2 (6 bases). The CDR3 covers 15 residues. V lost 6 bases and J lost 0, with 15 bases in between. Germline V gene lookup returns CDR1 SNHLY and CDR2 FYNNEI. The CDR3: CASSGRGYNSYEQYF. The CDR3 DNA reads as TGTGCCAGCAGCGGACGGGGGTACAACTCCTACGAGCAGTACTTC.

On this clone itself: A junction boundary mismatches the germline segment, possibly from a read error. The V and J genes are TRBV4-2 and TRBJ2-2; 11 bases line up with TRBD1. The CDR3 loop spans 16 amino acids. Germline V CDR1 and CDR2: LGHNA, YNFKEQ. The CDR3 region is CASSQGDRGIAGELFF. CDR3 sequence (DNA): TGTGCCAGCAGTCAAGGGGACAGGGGGATTGCCGGGGAGCTGTTTTTT.

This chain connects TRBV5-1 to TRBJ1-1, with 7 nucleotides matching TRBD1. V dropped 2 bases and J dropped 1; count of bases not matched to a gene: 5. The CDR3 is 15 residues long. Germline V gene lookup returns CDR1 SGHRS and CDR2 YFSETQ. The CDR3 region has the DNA TGCGCCAGCAGCTTAAACGGACAGGAGAACACTGAAGCTTTCTTT. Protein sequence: CASSLNGQENTEAFF.

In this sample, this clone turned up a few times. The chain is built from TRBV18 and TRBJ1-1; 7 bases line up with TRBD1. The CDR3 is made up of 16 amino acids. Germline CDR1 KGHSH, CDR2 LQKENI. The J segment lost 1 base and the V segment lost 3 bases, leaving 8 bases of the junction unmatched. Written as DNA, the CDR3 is TGTGCCAGCTCACCTTTACCAGGGGGAGAGAACACTGAAGCTTTCTTT. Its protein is CASSPLPGGENTEAFF.

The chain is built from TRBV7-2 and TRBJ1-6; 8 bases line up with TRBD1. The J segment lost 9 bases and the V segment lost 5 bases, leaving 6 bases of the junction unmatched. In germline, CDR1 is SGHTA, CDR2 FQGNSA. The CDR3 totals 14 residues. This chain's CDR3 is CASSLDRARSPLHF. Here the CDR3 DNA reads TGTGCCAGCAGCCTGGACAGGGCACGTTCACCCCTCCACTTT. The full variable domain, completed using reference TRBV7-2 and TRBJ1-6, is GAGVSQSPSNKVTEKGKDVELRCDPISGHTALYWYRQSLGQGLEFLIYFQGNSAPDKSGLPSDRFSAERTGGSVSTLTIQRTQQEDSAVYLCASSLDRARSPLHFGNGTRLTVT.

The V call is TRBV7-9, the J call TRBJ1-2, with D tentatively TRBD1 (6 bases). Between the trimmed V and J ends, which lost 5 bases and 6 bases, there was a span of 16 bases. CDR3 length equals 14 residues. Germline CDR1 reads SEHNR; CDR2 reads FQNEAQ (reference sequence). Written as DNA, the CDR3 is TGTGCCAGCAGCCTGCGGGGGGCGCAGAATGGCTACACCTTC. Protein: CASSLRGAQNGYTF.

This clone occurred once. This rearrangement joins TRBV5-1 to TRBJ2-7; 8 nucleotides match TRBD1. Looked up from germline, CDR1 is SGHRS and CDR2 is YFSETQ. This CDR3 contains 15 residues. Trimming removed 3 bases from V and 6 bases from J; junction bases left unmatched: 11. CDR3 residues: CASSYVDPGGSEQYF. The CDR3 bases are TGCGCCAGCAGCTACGTGGATCCAGGGGGCTCCGAGCAGTACTTC. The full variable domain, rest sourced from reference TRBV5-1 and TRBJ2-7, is KAGVTQTPRYLIKTRGQQVTLSCSPISGHRSVSWYQQTPGQGLQFLFEYFSETQRNKGNFPGRFSGRQFSNSRSEMNVSTLELGDSALYLCASSYVDPGGSEQYFGPGTRLTVT.

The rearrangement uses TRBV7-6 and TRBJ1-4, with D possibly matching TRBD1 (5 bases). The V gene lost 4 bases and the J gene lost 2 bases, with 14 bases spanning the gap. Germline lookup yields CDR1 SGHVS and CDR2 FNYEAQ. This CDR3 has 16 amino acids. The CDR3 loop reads CASSSKTTATNEKLFF. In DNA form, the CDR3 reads TGTGCCAGCAGCTCAAAGACGACAGCTACTAATGAAAAACTGTTTTTT.

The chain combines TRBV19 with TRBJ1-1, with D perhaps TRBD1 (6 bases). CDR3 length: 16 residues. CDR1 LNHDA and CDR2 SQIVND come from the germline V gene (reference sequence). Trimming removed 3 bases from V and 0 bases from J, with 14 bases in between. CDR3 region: CASSMNPGALNTEAFF. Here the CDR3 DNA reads TGTGCCAGTAGTATGAATCCAGGGGCGTTGAACACTGAAGCTTTCTTT.

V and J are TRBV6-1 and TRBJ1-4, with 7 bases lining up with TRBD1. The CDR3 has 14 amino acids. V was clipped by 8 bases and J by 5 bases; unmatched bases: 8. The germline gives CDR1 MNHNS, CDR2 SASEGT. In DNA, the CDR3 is TGTGCCAGCGGACAGGACCCCTTGAATGAAAAACTGTTTTTT. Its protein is CASGQDPLNEKLFF.